The 15 T cell receptor beta chains below all came from one sample that was sequenced in a study of T-cell memory formation after mild COVID-19. Each CDR3 protein gets one entry after TCRdb re-called the 5' RACE reads with MiXCR. The sample consists of approximately 150,000 distinct CDR3 sequences, 6% of them appearing once. Input material: PBMCs or a T cell subset sorted from them (not recorded which). All receptors come from an adult woman who had mild COVID-19 (a few samples of this study predate the infection). Cell type and time point are not known.

The chain uses TRBV7-9 and TRBJ1-2; D is unresolved. This CDR3 is 13 amino acids long. The ends were cut back, 3 bases at V and 6 bases at J, with 11 bases in the middle. Germline V gives CDR1 SEHNR, CDR2 FQNEAQ (reference sequence). CDR3 coding DNA: TGTGCCAGCAGCTTGCGGGGAATCGATGGCTACACCTTC. It specifies CASSLRGIDGYTF.

The chain uses TRBV10-3 and TRBJ2-1, with D hard to call. Germline CDR1 is ENHRY and CDR2 is SYGVKD. Trimming shortened V by 9 bases and J by 5 bases, and 23 bases separated the two germline ends. There are 16 residues in the CDR3. The CDR3 coding sequence is TGTGCCATGTCCCCGTCATCCTCCTACCGGAACAATGAGCAGTTCTTC. It specifies CAMSPSSSYRNNEQFF.

This clonotype was counted only a few times. This chain connects TRBV29-1 to TRBJ2-2, with unresolved D. Between the trimmed V and J ends, which lost 4 bases and 0 bases, there was a span of 6 bases. Per germline, CDR1 SQVTM and CDR2 ANQGSEA. This CDR3 spans 13 amino acids. The CDR3 is CSVGKANTGELFF. For the CDR3, the DNA is TGCAGCGTTGGGAAGGCGAACACCGGGGAGCTGTTTTTT.

This chain uses TRBV28 with TRBJ2-7; perhaps TRBD1 as D (5 bases). The CDR3 is 12 amino acids. Germline-derived CDR1 and CDR2 are MDHEN and SYDVKM. V gave up 7 bases and J gave up 3 bases, with 10 bases separating them. In DNA, the CDR3 is TGTGCCAGCAAGGGCAGGGTCTACGAGCAGTACTTC. Its translation: CASKGRVYEQYF.

This clonotype turned up a few times. The CDR3 here is CSAPAGGGSTDTQYF. CDR3 DNA sequence: TGCAGTGCGCCAGCAGGGGGAGGTAGCACAGATACGCAGTATTTT. V gene TRBV20-1 combines with J gene TRBJ2-3, with D possibly being TRBD1 (7 bases). V was trimmed by 6 bases and J by 0 bases, leaving 16 bases between them. Germline CDR1 is DFQATT and CDR2 is SNEGSKA (reference sequence). CDR3 size: 15 residues.

This chain connects TRBV23-1 to TRBJ1-5; 8 bases are shared with TRBD1. TRBV23-1 is an ORF for which the function is uncertain. The CDR3 totals 20 residues. The ends lost 6 bases at V and 0 bases at J; junction bases unmatched: 19. CDR3 coding DNA: TGCGCCAGCAGGCCAGCAGGGACAGGCAAAAAAAGATGTAGCAATCAGCCCCAGCATTTT. Its protein is CASRPAGTGKKRCSNQPQHF.

This clonotype has ten or more counts. V is TRBV12-3 or TRBV12-4 and J is TRBJ1-2; D call uncertain. CDR3 length: 14 amino acids. With 7 bases removed from V and 2 bases from J, the gap between germline ends came to 14 bases. CDR3: CASTHLTENYGYTF. DNA for the CDR3: TGTGCCAGCACACACTTGACGGAGAACTATGGCTACACCTTC.

V is TRBV19 and J is TRBJ2-5; 14 bases are shared with TRBD2. The germline gives CDR1 LNHDA, CDR2 SQIVND (reference sequence). This CDR3 is built from 16 residues. V was pared by 9 bases and J by 1 base, with 7 bases of the junction left unmatched. CDR3 residues: CASNTGLAGAQETQYF. The CDR3 DNA reads as TGTGCCAGCAACACGGGACTAGCGGGAGCCCAAGAGACCCAGTACTTC.

This clonotype showed up just a few times. The CDR3 here is CASSYGGSGANVLTF. CDR3 DNA: TGTGCCAGCAGTTATGGCGGCTCTGGGGCCAACGTCCTGACTTTC. This chain links TRBV6-2 or TRBV6-3 with TRBJ2-6; no reliable D call. This CDR3 has 15 amino acids. V lost 3 bases to trimming and J lost 0 bases, with 6 bases between them. The germline gives CDR1 MNHEY, CDR2 SVGEGT.

This clonotype occurred many times. The V call is TRBV5-1, the J call TRBJ2-2, with 9 positions matching TRBD2. V was pared by 0 bases and J by 3 bases, with 6 bases of the junction left unmatched. The CDR3 is made up of 17 amino acids. Germline CDR1 and CDR2: SGHRS and YFSETQ. CDR3 nucleotide sequence: TGCGCCAGCAGCTTGGCCGTGCTAGCGGGACACACCGGGGAGCTGTTTTTT. This sequence encodes CASSLAVLAGHTGELFF.

This clonotype was seen many times. This rearrangement joins TRBV7-2 to TRBJ1-1; 8 bases are shared with TRBD1. The J segment lost 7 bases and the V segment lost 3 bases, leaving 4 bases of the junction unmatched. Germline lookup yields CDR1 SGHTA and CDR2 FQGNSA. The CDR3 consists of 13 residues. The CDR3 bases are TGTGCCAGCAGCTTTAAAACAGGGGGTGAAGCTTTCTTT. Its protein is CASSFKTGGEAFF.

The chain carries TRBV7-2 and TRBJ1-1; D is ambiguous. Germline V gene lookup returns CDR1 SGHTA and CDR2 FQGNSA. Trimming cost V 5 bases and J 4 bases, with 20 bases left between them. The CDR3 totals 16 residues. This chain's CDR3 is CASSPLVANMPTEAFF. In nucleotides, the CDR3 is TGTGCCAGCAGCCCTCTGGTGGCGAACATGCCCACTGAAGCTTTCTTT. The full variable domain, with the rest looked up from reference TRBV7-2 and TRBJ1-1, is GAGVSQSPSNKVTEKGKDVELRCDPISGHTALYWYRQSLGQGLEFLIYFQGNSAPDKSGLPSDRFSAERTGGSVSTLTIQRTQQEDSAVYLCASSPLVANMPTEAFFGQGTRLTVV.

This clonotype was recorded at least ten times. The chain is built from TRBV12-3 or TRBV12-4 and TRBJ1-2; maybe TRBD1 (5 bases). This CDR3 has 13 amino acids. Trimming took 6 bases from V and 5 from J, leaving 13 bases between them. The CDR3 here is CASSDDSRYGYTF. CDR3 bases: TGTGCCAGCAGCGACGACAGTCGGTATGGCTACACCTTC.

In this sample, this clonotype turned up a few times. The rearrangement links TRBV4-2 to TRBJ1-2; TRBD1 aligns across 8 bases. Per germline, CDR1 LGHNA and CDR2 YNFKEQ. The CDR3 length is 15 residues. The junction had 3 bases not matched to a gene; V was cut back by 3 bases and J by 0 bases. CDR3 residues: CASSQMGQANYGYTF. Here the CDR3 DNA reads TGTGCCAGCAGCCAGATGGGACAGGCTAACTATGGCTACACCTTC.

The genes are TRBV3-1 and TRBJ2-1; 14 nucleotides agree with TRBD2. This CDR3 is built from 15 residues. V shed 4 bases, J shed 7 bases, and the junction held 3 bases outside the gene matches. Looked up from germline, CDR1 is LGHDT and CDR2 is YNNKEL (reference sequence). In nucleotides, the CDR3 is TGTGCCAGCAGCCGGACTAGCGGGAGGACAAATGAGCAGTTCTTC. Translation gives CASSRTSGRTNEQFF.